The 30 T cell receptor beta chains below all came from one sample that was sequenced in a study of PD-1 and CTLA-4 blockade in melanoma. The table came from immunoSEQ multiplex PCR; TCRdb's copy has only in-frame clones and leaves some out. The sample has 20,000 to 25,000 clones, 88% seen once. This specimen consisted of CD8+ T cells from peripheral blood, obtained before anti-PD-1 treatment. The receptors originated from a human donor with melanoma.

In its sample, this clone was seen a few times. V is TRBV5-1 and J is TRBJ2-7, with 9 bases identical to TRBD1. The V gene end was trimmed by 5 bases and the J gene end by 0 bases; junction bases not matched to a gene: 9. CDR1 SGHRS and CDR2 YFSETQ come from the germline V gene. The CDR3 loop spans 16 amino acids. CDR3 region: CASRRTPGQGSYEQYF. The CDR3 DNA reads as TGCGCCAGCAGAAGAACCCCGGGACAGGGCTCCTACGAGCAGTACTTC.

This clone was counted between two and nine times. V is TRBV4-1 and J is TRBJ2-7; D is possibly TRBD2 (5 bases). There are 16 residues in the CDR3. With 0 bases removed from V and 2 bases from J, the gap between germline ends came to 14 bases. Germline V gene data show CDR1 as MGHRA and CDR2 as YSYEKL. The DNA of the CDR3 is TGCGCCAGCAGCCAAGATCACCCAGGAGGAACCTACGAGCAGTACTTC. It translates to CASSQDHPGGTYEQYF.

The chain couples TRBV13 to TRBJ1-1, with D maybe TRBD1 (6 bases). Trimming took off 0 bases at V and 1 base at J, with 6 bases between the two ends. Per the germline V gene, CDR1 is PRHDT and CDR2 is FYEKMQ (reference sequence). The CDR3 contains 14 residues. CDR3 sequence (DNA): TGTGCCAGCAGCTTAGGGGGACAGAACACTGAAGCTTTCTTT. Protein product: CASSLGGQNTEAFF.

V usage is TRBV5-1 and J usage is TRBJ2-2, with D perhaps matching TRBD1 (6 bases). CDR1 SGHRS and CDR2 YFSETQ come from the germline V gene. The V and J ends lost 2 bases and 2 bases respectively, with 10 bases between them. CDR3 length: 15 residues. The CDR3 DNA is TGCGCCAGCAGCTTCACAGGGCCTAACACCGGGGAGCTGTTTTTT. Its protein is CASSFTGPNTGELFF.

The CDR3, as DNA: TGTGCCAGCAGCCCCCTAGGTTGGGGCTACGAGCAGTACTTC. Translating gives CASSPLGWGYEQYF. The chain is built from TRBV28 and TRBJ2-7; no definite D call. Looked up from germline, CDR1 is MDHEN and CDR2 is SYDVKM. V was shortened by 6 bases and J by 3 bases, with 15 bases between the two germline ends. The CDR3 length is 14 residues.

This clone appeared a few times. The V and J genes are TRBV29-1 and TRBJ2-7; no definite D call. The CDR3 covers 12 residues. The germline gives CDR1 SQVTM, CDR2 ANQGSEA. Trimming shortened V by 0 bases and J by 3 bases, and 6 bases separated the two germline ends. The CDR3 region is CSVEEGDYEQYF. In DNA, the CDR3 is TGCAGCGTTGAAGAGGGCGACTACGAGCAGTACTTC.

The chain employs TRBV5-1 and TRBJ1-1; D perhaps matches TRBD1 (6 bases). Germline CDR1 is SGHRS and CDR2 is YFSETQ. This CDR3 has 13 amino acids. The V end was cut by 4 bases, the J end by 5 bases, with 12 bases between. CDR3 coding DNA: TGCGCCAGCAGCCCGAGGGGGGGAACTGAAGCTTTCTTT. Translating gives CASSPRGGTEAFF. Full variable domain (outside the CDR3, taken from reference TRBV5-1 and TRBJ1-1): KAGVTQTPRYLIKTRGQQVTLSCSPISGHRSVSWYQQTPGQGLQFLFEYFSETQRNKGNFPGRFSGRQFSNSRSEMNVSTLELGDSALYLCASSPRGGTEAFFGQGTRLTVV.

This clone was seen a few times. The rearrangement uses TRBV7-2 and TRBJ1-6; 10 bases agree with TRBD1. J was trimmed by 11 bases and V by 1 base; bases with no gene match: 8. Germline-derived CDR1 and CDR2 are SGHTA and FQGNSA. The CDR3 runs 16 residues. CDR3 coding DNA: TGTGCCAGCAGCTTAGGGGGACAGGGGAAGGGAGCACCCCTCCACTTT. Translated: CASSLGGQGKGAPLHF. The full variable domain, completed using reference TRBV7-2 and TRBJ1-6, is GAGVSQSPSNKVTEKGKDVELRCDPISGHTALYWYRQSLGQGLEFLIYFQGNSAPDKSGLPSDRFSAERTGGSVSTLTIQRTQQEDSAVYLCASSLGGQGKGAPLHFGNGTRLTVT.

The rearrangement links TRBV6-5 to TRBJ2-5; 7 bases map to TRBD2. CDR3 size: 15 residues. The germline V gene encodes CDR1 MNHEY and CDR2 SVGAGI. The ends lost 6 bases at V and 2 bases at J; junction bases unmatched: 9. The CDR3: CASSPDGSGQETQYF. The CDR3, as DNA: TGTGCCAGCAGCCCGGATGGTAGCGGGCAAGAGACCCAGTACTTC.

The sample holds a few counts of this clone. The chain uses TRBV4-1 and TRBJ1-2; D unresolved. Germline-derived CDR1 and CDR2 are MGHRA and YSYEKL. CDR3 length: 14 amino acids. V was cut by 2 bases and J by 8 bases, with 15 bases left in between. The chain's CDR3 is CASSQKTDAQGYTF. The DNA of the CDR3 is TGCGCCAGCAGCCAAAAGACGGATGCACAGGGCTACACCTTC.

The J gene is TRBJ2-1, the V gene TRBV27; 9 bases agree with TRBD2. With V trimmed by 4 bases and J by 2 bases, 3 bases remained unmatched. Germline V gene data show CDR1 as MNHEY and CDR2 as SMNVEV (reference sequence). This CDR3 spans 15 amino acids. Here the CDR3 reads CASSSSGGPYNEQFF. The CDR3 DNA follows: TGTGCCAGCAGTTCGAGCGGGGGGCCCTACAATGAGCAGTTCTTC.

The gene calls are TRBV12-3 or TRBV12-4 and TRBJ1-3, with D possibly being TRBD1 (6 bases). This CDR3 is built from 13 residues. The V and J ends lost 7 bases and 8 bases respectively, with 15 bases between them. This CDR3 reads CASTLGGFDTIYF. The CDR3 DNA sequence: TGTGCCAGCACCTTAGGGGGGTTCGACACCATATATTTT.

V usage is TRBV11-1 and J usage is TRBJ1-1; unclear D gene. This CDR3 spans 13 amino acids. Trimming removed 1 base from V and 1 base from J, with 4 bases in between. Germline assignment: CDR1 SGHAT and CDR2 FQDESV (reference sequence). The CDR3 DNA reads as TGTGCCAGCAGCTTAGGCCCGAACACTGAAGCTTTCTTT. It specifies CASSLGPNTEAFF.

The gene calls are TRBV28 and TRBJ1-1, with D perhaps matching TRBD1 (5 bases). From germline, CDR1 is MDHEN and CDR2 SYDVKM. V gave up 4 bases and J gave up 0 bases, with 18 bases separating them. The CDR3 spans 17 residues. The CDR3 DNA reads TGTGCCAGCAGTTCCCTCCATAGGGGAGGGTTGAACACTGAAGCTTTCTTT. Translated: CASSSLHRGGLNTEAFF.

V gene TRBV4-1 combines with J gene TRBJ1-4; D gene unclear. V was shortened by 0 bases and J by 8 bases, with 13 bases between the two germline ends. This CDR3 is built from 15 residues. Germline assignment: CDR1 MGHRA and CDR2 YSYEKL. In DNA, the CDR3 is TGCGCCAGCAGCCAAGATCCGGGTCCCCGGGAAAAACTGTTTTTT. Its protein is CASSQDPGPREKLFF.

V and J are TRBV20-1 and TRBJ1-1; D unresolved. The CDR3 runs 14 residues. V gave up 3 bases and J gave up 0 bases, with 11 bases separating them. CDR1 and CDR2 (germline): DFQATT, SNEGSKA (reference sequence). In DNA, the CDR3 is TGCAGTGCTAGTCGGCGGAACATGAACACTGAAGCTTTCTTT. Its protein is CSASRRNMNTEAFF.

The genes are TRBV18 and TRBJ1-2; 7 bases fit TRBD1. Trimming cost V 5 bases and J 8 bases; bases outside gene matches: 8. This CDR3 comprises 13 residues. Germline V gene data show CDR1 as KGHSH and CDR2 as LQKENI. CDR3 protein: CASSTEGAKGYTF. The DNA of the CDR3 is TGTGCCAGCTCAACCGAGGGGGCGAAGGGCTACACCTTC.

The CDR3 nucleotides are TGTGCCAGCAGCTTTTTTCAGGGTCGGACCGGGGAGCTGTTTTTT. This gives the protein CASSFFQGRTGELFF. V gene TRBV7-6 combines with J gene TRBJ2-2; D perhaps matches TRBD1 (5 bases). Trimming took 3 bases from V and 5 from J, leaving 13 bases between them. CDR1 is SGHVS, CDR2 FNYEAQ, per germline. CDR3 length equals 15 residues.

CDR3 DNA sequence: TGTGCCAGCAGTCCGCCGGTGGGCAGGGTGACTGAAGCTTTCTTT. As protein: CASSPPVGRVTEAFF. The chain recombines TRBV27 with TRBJ1-1; D is perhaps TRBD1 (5 bases). This CDR3 is 15 amino acids long. The V end lost 5 bases, the J end lost 5 bases, and 18 bases lay between the germline ends. Per the germline V gene, CDR1 is MNHEY and CDR2 is SMNVEV (reference sequence).

The rearrangement uses TRBV6-5 and TRBJ2-1; TRBD2 aligns across 9 bases. This CDR3 spans 15 amino acids. Germline trimming cut 6 bases from V and 5 bases from J; bases unmatched to any gene: 8. Germline-derived CDR1 and CDR2 are MNHEY and SVGAGI. Here the CDR3 reads CASSETSGYNNEQFF. CDR3 in DNA: TGTGCCAGCAGCGAGACTAGCGGCTACAACAATGAGCAGTTCTTC.

The chain combines TRBV5-5 with TRBJ2-5, with a tentative D call TRBD1 (5 bases). V was cut by 1 base and J by 5 bases, with 12 bases left in between. This CDR3 comprises 14 residues. The germline gives CDR1 SGHKS, CDR2 YYEKEE (reference sequence). CDR3 nucleotide sequence: TGTGCCAGCAGCTTGTACCTGAAGGGGGAGACCCAGTACTTC. Protein product: CASSLYLKGETQYF.

The J gene is TRBJ1-2, the V gene TRBV7-8; D ambiguous. The CDR3 totals 13 residues. CDR1 is SGHVS and CDR2 is FQNEAQ in the germline V gene. V lost 1 base and J lost 3, with 6 bases in between. CDR3 nucleotide sequence: TGTGCCAGCAGCTTAGGACGGGACTATGGCTACACCTTC. It codes for CASSLGRDYGYTF.

DNA of the CDR3: TGTGCCAGCAGCTTGCTCGGGACAGCTTACGAGCAGTACTTC. Translation: CASSLLGTAYEQYF. The chain carries TRBV5-6 and TRBJ2-7, with 7 bases fitting TRBD1. The V segment lost 1 base and the J segment 4 bases; nucleotides outside the gene matches: 5. Germline-derived CDR1 and CDR2 are SGHDT and YYEEEE. The CDR3 totals 14 residues.

The gene calls are TRBV30 and TRBJ2-2; TRBD1 agrees at 8 bases. Trimming cost V 5 bases and J 6 bases; bases outside gene matches: 17. CDR1 is GTSNPN, CDR2 SVGIG, per germline (reference sequence). This CDR3 has 17 residues. CDR3 in amino acids: CAWAKAGGEGFSGELFF. CDR3 sequence (DNA): TGTGCCTGGGCGAAAGCAGGGGGCGAAGGGTTCTCCGGGGAGCTGTTTTTT.

CDR3 sequence reads: CASSAGRFEETQYF. CDR3 DNA: TGTGCCAGCAGCGCCGGGAGGTTCGAGGAGACCCAGTACTTC. The V gene is TRBV2, the J gene TRBJ2-5; 7 bases are shared with TRBD2. The CDR3 is 14 residues long. The V and J ends lost 6 bases and 5 bases, in that order; junction bases with no gene match: 9. Germline lookup yields CDR1 SNHLY and CDR2 FYNNEI.

The V call is TRBV15, the J call TRBJ2-3; 14 nucleotides line up with TRBD2. The CDR3 runs 18 residues. The ends lost 8 bases at V and 0 bases at J; junction bases unmatched: 10. CDR1 is LNHNV, CDR2 YYDKDF, per germline (reference sequence). The CDR3 reads CATLGLAGAIPSTDTQYF. The CDR3 DNA follows: TGTGCCACCCTGGGACTAGCGGGGGCCATACCAAGCACAGATACGCAGTATTTT.

V is TRBV28 and J is TRBJ1-3; 7 positions match TRBD1. The germline V gene encodes CDR1 MDHEN and CDR2 SYDVKM. This CDR3 contains 19 residues. With 6 bases clipped from V and 0 bases from J, the junction kept 17 bases outside the gene matches. CDR3 DNA: TGTGCCAGCAGCCCGCCGTATAGTCAGGGGGAGCGCTCTGGAAACACCATATATTTT. Amino acids: CASSPPYSQGERSGNTIYF.

V is TRBV5-6 and J is TRBJ1-2; D might be TRBD1 (5 bases). CDR3 size: 13 residues. Trimming removed 4 bases at V and 6 bases at J, with 13 bases between. Germline loops: CDR1 SGHDT, CDR2 YYEEEE. CDR3 DNA sequence: TGTGCCAGCAGCCATCGGGGGTACGATGGCTACACCTTC. Translated, it gives CASSHRGYDGYTF.

This clone was detected only once. The rearrangement uses TRBV14 and TRBJ2-1; D is uncertain. The CDR3 has 12 residues. Deletions cut 0 bases from V and 9 bases from J, with 6 bases between. Looked up from germline, CDR1 is SGHDN and CDR2 is FVKESK. CDR3 DNA: TGTGCCAGCAGCCAAGATAGAAGTGAGCAGTTCTTC. Translating gives CASSQDRSEQFF.

J is TRBJ2-6 and V is TRBV10-1; D unclear. CDR3 length: 14 amino acids. The germline V and J ends were trimmed by 7 bases and 0 bases, with 7 bases remaining between them. Germline values: CDR1 WNHNN, CDR2 SYGVQD (reference sequence). CDR3 sequence (DNA): TGCGCCAGCACTCAAACCTCTGGGGCCAACGTCCTGACTTTC. This sequence encodes CASTQTSGANVLTF.